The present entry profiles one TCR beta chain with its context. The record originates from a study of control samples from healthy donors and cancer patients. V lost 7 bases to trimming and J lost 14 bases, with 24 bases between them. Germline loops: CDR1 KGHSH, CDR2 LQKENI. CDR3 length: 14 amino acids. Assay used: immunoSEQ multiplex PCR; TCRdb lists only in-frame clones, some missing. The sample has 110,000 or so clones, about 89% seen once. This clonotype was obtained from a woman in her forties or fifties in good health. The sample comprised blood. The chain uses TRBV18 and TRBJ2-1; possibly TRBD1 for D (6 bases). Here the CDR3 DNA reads TGTGCCAGCTGCACACTCGACGCAGGGGTGAGTGAGTTCTTC. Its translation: CASCTLDAGVSEFF.